A single sample is the source of the 8 T cell receptor beta chains below, sequenced in a study of a mutant IDH1 vaccine in newly diagnosed glioma. What these receptors recognize is not known. The protocol was immunoSEQ multiplex PCR, while the TCRdb copy is restricted to in-frame clones and leaves out a portion. Of around 62,000 clones listed, about 89% are singletons. Time point in this sample: week 11, during vaccination. Vaccine doses each comprised 300 ug of mutant IDH1 20-mer peptide, with topical imiquimod. Sample: PBMCs, taken from a glioma patient whose treatment included an IDH1 peptide vaccine. All receptors derive from a man aged 40-55 years with glioma.

The chain links TRBV18 to TRBJ2-1, with 11 bases fitting TRBD2. Unmatched junction bases numbered 5, after V lost 2 bases and J lost 8 bases. This CDR3 spans 15 amino acids. In germline, CDR1 is KGHSH, CDR2 LQKENI. CDR3 bases: TGTGCCAGCTCACCAGGGGCACTAGCGGGGGATGAGCAGTTCTTC. Translation: CASSPGALAGDEQFF.

V is TRBV29-1 and J is TRBJ2-7, with a possible D match to TRBD2 (5 bases). In germline, CDR1 is SQVTM, CDR2 ANQGSEA. Trimming left V 5 bases short and J 7 bases short, with 21 bases between. The CDR3 has 14 amino acids. In DNA, the CDR3 is TGCAGCGTTTATCAGAGTCATACCACGGGAGAGCAGTACTTC. Translated, it gives CSVYQSHTTGEQYF.

The chain combines TRBV6-5 with TRBJ2-7; D might be TRBD2 (5 bases). Germline loops: CDR1 MNHEY, CDR2 SVGAGI. The CDR3 is 11 residues long. V was trimmed by 6 bases and J by 8 bases, leaving 11 bases between them. The CDR3 DNA follows: TGTGCCAGCAGGATTGGACTCCAGCAGTACTTC. As protein: CASRIGLQQYF.

This chain links TRBV5-1 with TRBJ1-2; TRBD1 matches at 8 bases. This CDR3 has 15 residues. CDR1 and CDR2 from the germline V gene are SGHRS and YFSETQ. V shed 3 bases, J shed 2 bases, and the junction held 6 bases outside the gene matches. The CDR3 DNA sequence: TGCGCCAGCAGCTCGGACGGGACAGGAAACTATGGCTACACCTTC. It yields the protein CASSSDGTGNYGYTF.

This clone came up once. The chain employs TRBV6-5 and TRBJ1-3, with D possibly being TRBD1 (5 bases). Trimming stripped 6 bases from V and 0 bases from J, with 9 bases between. Germline assignment: CDR1 MNHEY and CDR2 SVGAGI. This CDR3 is built from 14 residues. CDR3 sequence reads: CASSVGGSGNTIYF. The CDR3 coding sequence is TGTGCCAGCAGCGTGGGGGGCTCTGGAAACACCATATATTTT.

The CDR3 protein is CASSEKADRGQFF. The CDR3 bases are TGTGCCAGCAGTGAAAAGGCGGACAGGGGTCAGTTCTTC. The chain uses TRBV6-1 and TRBJ2-1; TRBD1 matches 9 bases. Trimming cost V 2 bases and J 13 bases; bases outside gene matches: 6. The CDR3 is made up of 13 amino acids. Germline CDR1 is MNHNS and CDR2 is SASEGT.

This clone has just a few counts. The chain combines TRBV4-1 with TRBJ1-2, with D unclear. The CDR3 has 12 amino acids. Germline values: CDR1 MGHRA, CDR2 YSYEKL. Trimming stripped 1 base from V and 8 bases from J, with 8 bases between. The CDR3 loop is CASSQGLGGYTF. The CDR3 DNA reads as TGCGCCAGCAGCCAAGGTCTGGGGGGCTACACCTTC.

The chain is built from TRBV7-2 and TRBJ2-2, with D uncertain. V lost 5 bases and J lost 6, with 19 bases in between. CDR1 SGHTA and CDR2 FQGNSA come from the germline V gene. This CDR3 is 16 amino acids long. CDR3 in DNA: TGTGCCAGCAGCCCGCGCCCCGCCGTGGCCCCCGGGGAGCTGTTTTTT. This codes for CASSPRPAVAPGELFF.